These T cell receptor beta chains were read from a single sample in a study of PD-L1 blockade in urothelial cancer. The data were produced by immunoSEQ multiplex PCR, yet TCRdb's version contains in-frame clones alone and is incomplete. The table has tens of thousands of clones, around 85% seen once. The material was PBMCs, obtained around atezolizumab (anti-PD-L1) treatment. Receptors were obtained from a man between 60 and 75 years old with urothelial cancer. Both conserved end residues are trimmed from each CDR3.

TRBV2,TRBJ2-7,10,ASRQGALEQY
TRBV4-1,TRBJ2-2,14,ASSQADRGPAGELF
TRBV6-5,TRBJ2-3,13,ASSYRAGNTDTQY
TRBV11-3,TRBJ2-3,12,ASSPRDLTDTQY
TRBV6-6,TRBJ2-7,12,ASSFGESNHEQY
TRBV27,TRBJ2-7,11,ASSLSDRGEQY
TRBV19,TRBJ2-1,14,ASSKTSGGTYNEQF
TRBV5-8,TRBJ1-4,11,ASSGTGNEKLF
TRBV2,TRBJ1-5,13,ASSEFQGMGQPQH
TRBV11-3,TRBJ2-5,13,ASSPRTGAQETQY